This TCR beta chain was recovered during a study of blood T cell repertoires in COVID-19. Overall study context: Acute-phase and convalescent COVID-19 samples originated in the United States, Italy and Spain. PBMCs, B-cell-depleted T cells, or T cells were the source of the cDNA or gDNA that made up the material.

CDR1 is MNHEY and CDR2 is SVGEGT in the germline V gene. V lost 0 bases, J lost 3 bases, and 6 bases stayed unmatched. The CDR3 covers 16 residues. Libraries were prepared by immunoSEQ multiplex PCR; TCRdb keeps only in-frame clonotypes and omits some of them. The table records 8,000 to 9,500 clones, 80% to 90% of them present only once. The TCR originated in a human donor with active COVID-19. The donor label of this sample is uncertain. The source material was peripheral blood. The chain uses TRBV6-2 or TRBV6-3 and TRBJ2-7, with TRBD2 matching over 9 bases. CDR3 sequence (DNA): TGTGCCAGCAGTTACTCGAGACTAGCGGATAGCTACGAGCAGTACGTC. Its translation is CASSYSRLADSYEQYV.